Below are 2 T cell receptor beta chains sequenced from a single sample in a study of blood T cell repertoires in COVID-19. Clones were sequenced by immunoSEQ multiplex PCR, and TCRdb holds only the in-frame ones, with some missing. The table includes tens of thousands of clones, approximately 86% detected once. The sequencing sample was made of peripheral blood. The receptors shown here come from a woman over 75 with acute or convalescent COVID-19.

The genes are TRBV5-4 and TRBJ1-1, with D tentatively TRBD1 (5 bases). V was pared by 1 base and J by 1 base, with 11 bases between. The germline V gene encodes CDR1 SGHNT and CDR2 YYREEE (reference sequence). This CDR3 is built from 15 residues. The CDR3 loop reads CASSLLTGANTEAFF. The CDR3 DNA reads as TGTGCCAGCAGCTTGTTAACAGGAGCGAACACTGAAGCTTTCTTT.

The rearrangement uses TRBV9 and TRBJ2-3, with D perhaps matching TRBD2 (7 bases). Germline CDR1 SGDLS, CDR2 YYNGEE. Trimming pared 2 bases from V and 0 bases from J, leaving 16 bases between. CDR3 length: 17 residues. This chain's CDR3 is CASSVDLRGGSTDTQYF. CDR3 bases: TGTGCCAGCAGCGTGGACCTTAGGGGGGGGAGCACAGATACGCAGTATTTT. Using reference TRBV9 and TRBJ2-3 for the parts outside the CDR3, the full variable domain is DSGVTQTPKHLITATGQRVTLRCSPRSGDLSVYWYQQSLDQGLQFLIQYYNGEERAKGNILERFSAQQFPDLHSELNLSSLELGDSALYFCASSVDLRGGSTDTQYFGPGTRLTVL.